Listed below are T cell receptor beta chains from one sample, sequenced in a study of T cells in Graves' hyperthyroidism and ophthalmopathy. TCRdb re-called the multiplex PCR reads through MiXCR, storing one row per CDR3 protein. The repertoire holds 89,000 or so distinct CDR3 sequences, with roughly 40% as singletons. The sample comprised peripheral blood or thyroid tissue (not recorded which). These receptors originate from a woman in her 30s with Graves' hyperthyroidism. Both conserved end residues are part of each CDR3. Fields, in order: CDR3 protein, V gene, CDR3 length.

CASSDQAFSGNTIYF,TRBV19,15
CSAQAGGPAETQYF,TRBV20-1,14
CASSGRTGELFF,TRBV9,12
CASSLSAGGTNQPQHF,TRBV28,16
CASSLVQVESYGYTF,TRBV13,15
CASSPQGRIRAEQYF,TRBV6-5,15
CATSRGLAGIHEQYF,TRBV15,15
CASSLRQGTEAFF,TRBV7-3,13
CASSPSLDTDTQYF,TRBV9,14
CASSLGQGALGELFF,TRBV10-2,15